The 30 T cell receptor beta chains below all came from one sample that was sequenced in a study of pediatric ulcerative colitis (dated by TCRdb to between 2018 and 2021). During colonoscopy, one to two rectal pinch biopsies were obtained for research purposes. Libraries were built with the immunoSEQ multiplex PCR assay. TCRdb holds this immuneACCESS table with in-frame rearrangements only. Some clones are missing; in checked studies, unresolved V genes explain under half, and the rest has no known cause. The sample table holds 30,000 or so clones, of which roughly three quarters were seen once. The ten largest clones take up 0.9% to 1.2% of the sample. Sequencing was done on a sample of gut tissue. The receptors stem from a boy between 5 and 17 years old with mild ulcerative colitis.

The J gene is TRBJ2-1, the V gene TRBV6-6; D ambiguous. Germline V lookup: CDR1 MNHNY, CDR2 SVGAGI (reference sequence). Trimming cost V 5 bases and J 6 bases, with 5 bases left between them. This CDR3 has 11 amino acids. DNA of the CDR3: TGTGCCAGCAGTACCCCCAATGAGCAGTTCTTC. Residues: CASSTPNEQFF.

This chain joins TRBV5-5 and TRBJ2-5, with TRBD1 identical over 8 bases. V lost 0 bases, J lost 1 base, and 5 bases stayed unmatched. CDR3 size: 16 residues. The germline CDR1 and CDR2 sequences are SGHKS and YYEKEE (reference sequence). This chain's CDR3 is CASSLADRGGQETQYF. Here the CDR3 DNA reads TGTGCCAGCAGCTTGGCCGACAGGGGAGGCCAAGAGACCCAGTACTTC.

The rearrangement joins TRBV30 to TRBJ1-2; 8 bases map to TRBD1. With 8 bases clipped from V and 2 bases from J, the junction kept 10 bases outside the gene matches. The CDR3 extends over 14 amino acids. CDR1 and CDR2 from the germline V gene are GTSNPN and SVGIG (reference sequence). Here the CDR3 reads CARRDRTLNYGYTF. CDR3 coding DNA: TGTGCCCGCCGGGACAGGACCCTCAACTATGGCTACACCTTC.

The rearrangement links TRBV4-1 to TRBJ2-7; 7 bases are a match to TRBD2. The CDR3 runs to 18 residues. Trimming removed 0 bases from V and 0 bases from J; junction bases left unmatched: 11. From germline, CDR1 is MGHRA and CDR2 YSYEKL. CDR3: CASSQDPSGADSSYEQYF. CDR3 sequence (DNA): TGCGCCAGCAGCCAAGATCCCAGCGGGGCCGACTCCTCCTACGAGCAGTACTTC.

Turning to this clone: One end of the junction varies from germline; a read error may be responsible. V gene TRBV7-7 combines with J gene TRBJ2-1; no reliable D call. CDR3 length equals 14 residues. Germline V gene data show CDR1 as SSHAT and CDR2 as FNYEAQ (reference sequence). Written as DNA, the CDR3 is TGTGCTAGCAGCCTCCGGCCGGATCGGAATGAGCAGTTCTTC. It is translated as CASSLRPDRNEQFF.

V is TRBV7-2 and J is TRBJ2-5; maybe TRBD2 (5 bases). The V gene lost 4 bases and the J gene lost 5 bases, with 11 bases spanning the gap. Germline values: CDR1 SGHTA, CDR2 FQGNSA. This CDR3 is 13 amino acids long. CDR3 in amino acids: CASSSVPGETQYF. The DNA for the CDR3 is TGTGCCAGCAGCTCGGTCCCGGGGGAGACCCAGTACTTC.

V and J are TRBV5-4 and TRBJ2-3, with 8 bases aligning to TRBD2. This CDR3 has 14 amino acids. The junction had 0 bases not matched to a gene; V was cut back by 2 bases and J by 1 base. Germline V CDR1 and CDR2: SGHNT, YYREEE (reference sequence). The CDR3 DNA reads as TGTGCCAGCAGCTTCGGGGGGGGCACAGATACGCAGTATTTT. Protein: CASSFGGGTDTQYF.

The chain links TRBV11-3 to TRBJ2-1; no clear D gene. CDR1 and CDR2 from the germline V gene are SGHNT and YENEEA. Trimming took 5 bases from V and 3 from J, leaving 14 bases between them. The CDR3 length is 15 residues. Here the CDR3 DNA reads TGTGCCAGCAGCCAGATGGGTGGGTACTACAATGAGCAGTTCTTC. It specifies CASSQMGGYYNEQFF.

J is TRBJ1-2 and V is TRBV18; TRBD1 is a possible D gene (5 bases). Germline assignment: CDR1 KGHSH and CDR2 LQKENI. This CDR3 is 12 amino acids long. Trimming removed 4 bases from V and 5 bases from J, with 8 bases in between. CDR3 DNA: TGTGCCAGCTCACTTCCAGGGTATGGCTACACCTTC. Amino acids: CASSLPGYGYTF.

This clone was observed once. Sequence at one end of the junction differs from germline and may be a read error. J is TRBJ2-1 and V is TRBV7-9; D might be TRBD1 or TRBD2, each matching 5 bases. The CDR3 runs 13 residues. CDR1 and CDR2 from the germline V gene are SEHNR and FQNEAQ (reference sequence). The CDR3 DNA is TGTGCCAGCAGCCCACCAAACCGGGACCCTTGGGTCTTC. It specifies CASSPPNRDPWVF.

Concerning this clone itself: Other nucleotide sequences in the sample specify the same CDR3. The rearrangement uses TRBV7-2 and TRBJ1-6; 9 bases align to TRBD1. The CDR3 loop spans 15 amino acids. V dropped 1 base and J dropped 8; count of bases not matched to a gene: 3. Germline CDR1 reads SGHTA; CDR2 reads FQGNSA. The CDR3 DNA is TGTGCCAGCAGCTTAGTGGGACAGGGAGATTCACCCCTCCACTTT. It specifies CASSLVGQGDSPLHF.

The chain employs TRBV21-1 and TRBJ2-7; the DNA was not compared with TRBD1, the D call given in the table. TRBV21-1 is shown as a pseudogene. The CDR3 totals 13 residues. This CDR3 is CASSVQGAKVQYF. The DNA for the CDR3 is TGTGCCAGCAGCGTACAGGGGGCGAAGGTGCAGTACTTC.

This chain uses TRBV9 with TRBJ2-1; D assignment may be TRBD1 or TRBD2 (5 bases each). Trimming cost V 3 bases and J 4 bases, with 14 bases left between them. CDR1 and CDR2 from the germline V gene are SGDLS and YYNGEE. The CDR3 sequence is 15 residues long. CDR3 region: CASSAGTLLYNEQFF. In nucleotides, the CDR3 is TGTGCCAGCAGCGCCGGGACGTTGCTTTACAATGAGCAGTTCTTC.

The chain joins TRBV10-1 to TRBJ1-3; possibly TRBD1 for D (5 bases). Per the germline V gene, CDR1 is WNHNN and CDR2 is SYGVQD (reference sequence). V was pared by 0 bases and J by 2 bases, with 11 bases between. CDR3 length: 16 residues. CDR3 sequence (DNA): TGCGCCAGCAGTGAGTCGAGAAGGGGAACTGGAAACACCATATATTTT. Amino acids: CASSESRRGTGNTIYF.

The chain employs TRBV4-1 and TRBJ1-3; D gene uncertain. CDR1 MGHRA and CDR2 YSYEKL come from the germline V gene. The CDR3 extends over 13 amino acids. Trimming took off 3 bases at V and 6 bases at J, with 9 bases between the two ends. The CDR3 DNA is TGCGCCAGCAGCCACCACCAAGTAAACACCATATATTTT. This sequence encodes CASSHHQVNTIYF.

In its sample, this clone was seen once. The J gene is TRBJ2-7, the V gene TRBV10-1; 9 nucleotides line up with TRBD2. CDR1 WNHNN and CDR2 SYGVQD come from the germline V gene (reference sequence). This CDR3 comprises 16 residues. Trimming cost V 0 bases and J 2 bases; bases outside gene matches: 5. The CDR3 loop reads CASSESISGGPYEQYF. The CDR3 bases are TGCGCCAGCAGTGAGTCGATTAGCGGGGGACCCTACGAGCAGTACTTC.

The chain uses TRBV5-1 and TRBJ1-2; 7 bases agree with TRBD1. From germline, CDR1 is SGHRS and CDR2 YFSETQ. V lost 0 bases to trimming and J lost 8 bases; unmatched junction nucleotides: 7. There are 14 residues in the CDR3. CDR3 DNA: TGCGCCAGCAGCTTGGGGGGACAGAGGTTCGGCTACACCTTC. It codes for CASSLGGQRFGYTF. Based on the CDR3 plus reference TRBV5-1 and TRBJ1-2, the full variable domain is KAGVTQTPRYLIKTRGQQVTLSCSPISGHRSVSWYQQTPGQGLQFLFEYFSETQRNKGNFPGRFSGRQFSNSRSEMNVSTLELGDSALYLCASSLGGQRFGYTFGSGTRLTVV.

The CDR3 region is CASSDRGGTEAFF. DNA of the CDR3: TGTGCCAGCAGTGATAGGGGGGGCACTGAAGCTTTCTTT. V is TRBV2 and J is TRBJ1-1; a weak D match, TRBD1 (6 bases). The germline gives CDR1 SNHLY, CDR2 FYNNEI. Trimming removed 3 bases from V and 4 bases from J, with 9 bases in between. This CDR3 spans 13 amino acids.

This clone was recorded once. The same CDR3 also results from other DNA sequences found in this sample. CDR3 sequence (DNA): TGTGCCAGCAGCTTGCGGGGGGGGACTGAAGCTTTCTTT. Its protein is CASSLRGGTEAFF. The chain uses TRBV7-6 and TRBJ1-1; the D gene is possibly TRBD1 (5 bases). The CDR3 is 13 residues long. V gave up 3 bases and J gave up 5 bases, with 10 bases separating them. Germline loops: CDR1 SGHVS, CDR2 FNYEAQ.

This chain connects TRBV21-1 to TRBJ2-1; the table's D gene call, TRBD1, was not cross checked with the DNA. TRBV21-1 is marked as a pseudogene. The CDR3 runs 19 residues. The CDR3 DNA follows: TGTGCCAGCAGCAAATACCCCCGCAGGGGGGCGAAGGAATACAATGAGCAGTTCTTC. This sequence encodes CASSKYPRRGAKEYNEQFF.

The rearrangement joins TRBV19 to TRBJ2-2, with D uncertain. The CDR3 contains 16 residues. The V and J ends lost 3 bases and 2 bases respectively, with 13 bases between them. Germline-derived CDR1 and CDR2 are LNHDA and SQIVND (reference sequence). The CDR3 loop is CASSIARDPNTGELFF. CDR3 bases: TGTGCCAGTAGTATCGCCCGAGATCCTAACACCGGGGAGCTGTTTTTT.

The genes are TRBV25-1 and TRBJ1-4; D is unresolved. V lost 6 bases and J 3 bases, leaving 8 bases between the germline ends. The germline gives CDR1 MGHDK, CDR2 SYGVNS. The CDR3 runs to 13 residues. CDR3 in DNA: TGTGCCAGCAGAAGGGCTCCTAATGAAAAACTGTTTTTT. This gives the protein CASRRAPNEKLFF.

The CDR3 DNA is TGTGCCAGCAGCTTAGATTGGGAGCCCCAGCATTTT. Amino acid sequence: CASSLDWEPQHF. The chain recombines TRBV7-9 with TRBJ1-5; D gene unclear. The V end lost 1 base, the J end lost 8 bases, and 6 bases lay between the germline ends. This CDR3 has 12 amino acids. The germline CDR1 and CDR2 sequences are SEHNR and FQNEAQ (reference sequence).

V gene TRBV6-5 combines with J gene TRBJ2-3, with D perhaps TRBD2 (6 bases). This CDR3 is built from 15 residues. Trimming shortened V by 2 bases and J by 5 bases, and 14 bases separated the two germline ends. Germline loops: CDR1 MNHEY, CDR2 SVGAGI. CDR3 sequence (DNA): TGTGCCAGCAGTTACGAGCCGCGGGGCGGAGATACGCAGTATTTT. Translating gives CASSYEPRGGDTQYF.

The chain uses TRBV5-1 and TRBJ2-7; unclear D gene. CDR1 and CDR2 (germline): SGHRS, YFSETQ. Trimming removed 0 bases from V and 6 bases from J, with 19 bases in between. This CDR3 comprises 16 residues. DNA of the CDR3: TGCGCCAGCAGCTTGGTAATAGGGTTATCCCCCTCCGAGCAGTACTTC. Translated: CASSLVIGLSPSEQYF.

This chain uses TRBV18 with TRBJ1-2; D is undetermined. The ends were cut back, 2 bases at V and 3 bases at J, with 7 bases in the middle. Germline CDR1 and CDR2: KGHSH and LQKENI. The CDR3 is 13 amino acids. The CDR3 spells CASSPRIDYGYTF. The CDR3 nucleotides are TGTGCCAGCTCACCAAGGATCGACTATGGCTACACCTTC.

This clone has a handful of counts. The genes are TRBV9 and TRBJ2-1; a weak D match, TRBD1 (5 bases). V dropped 0 bases and J dropped 0 bases, with 10 bases sitting between them. This CDR3 region has 16 residues. CDR1 is SGDLS, CDR2 YYNGEE, per germline. The CDR3 is CASSVVWGPSYNEQFF. CDR3 nucleotide sequence: TGTGCCAGCAGCGTAGTGTGGGGCCCCTCCTACAATGAGCAGTTCTTC.

This clone was seen only a few times. The chain is built from TRBV5-1 and TRBJ2-5; D gene unclear. The CDR3 sequence is 14 residues long. The germline V and J ends were trimmed by 7 bases and 5 bases, with 18 bases remaining between them. Germline values: CDR1 SGHRS, CDR2 YFSETQ. CDR3 protein: CASSVRNFRETQYF. The CDR3 DNA reads as TGCGCCAGCTCCGTAAGAAATTTTCGGGAGACCCAGTACTTC.

The V and J genes are TRBV5-1 and TRBJ1-2; unclear D gene. This CDR3 is 13 amino acids long. Germline assignment: CDR1 SGHRS and CDR2 YFSETQ. V was cut by 0 bases and J by 2 bases, with 5 bases left in between. The CDR3 nucleotides are TGCGCCAGCAGCTTGGAGCAAAACTATGGCTACACCTTC. Protein sequence: CASSLEQNYGYTF.

The genes are TRBV5-6 and TRBJ1-1; D is uncertain. The CDR3 has 11 residues. With 2 bases removed from V and 7 bases from J, the gap between germline ends came to 6 bases. Germline assignment: CDR1 SGHDT and CDR2 YYEEEE. In nucleotides, the CDR3 is TGTGCCAGCAGCTTTTTGAGTGAAGCTTTCTTT. Its translation: CASSFLSEAFF.